There are many counts of the clone carrying this T cell receptor beta chain. What it binds is unknown. Amplified regions were TCR beta CDR3 sequences from RNA transcripts. Initially, a first-round RT-PCR of the TCR CDR3 employed the HTBI primer set. One entry per CDR3 protein, called by TCRdb with MiXCR from the multiplex PCR reads. Of about 640,000 distinct CDR3 sequences in the sample, about 14% were seen once. Individuals with ophthalmopathy presented a Clinical Activity Score of at least 3, a NOSPECS grade of at least 4 and a duration under 3 months. From more than 9.5 ml of fresh peripheral blood, PBMCs were isolated. The data are from a study of T cells in Graves' hyperthyroidism and ophthalmopathy. General study results and limits: Also found in blood were most expanded thyroid clonotypes above 0.001. A model using 13 V-J features told ophthalmopathy apart from stable hyperthyroidism.

The V gene's germline CDR1 is DFQATT and CDR2 SNEGSKA (reference sequence). The CDR3 loop spans 14 amino acids. Germline trimming cut 5 bases from V and 4 bases from J; bases unmatched to any gene: 6. The receptor's source is a woman in her forties or fifties with Graves' ophthalmopathy. Sequencing was done on a sample of blood. V usage is TRBV20-1 and J usage is TRBJ2-3, with TRBD1 matching 10 bases. The CDR3 DNA follows: TGCAGTGCTTATCGGGGACAGGGGCCAGATACGCAGTATTTT. This translates into CSAYRGQGPDTQYF.